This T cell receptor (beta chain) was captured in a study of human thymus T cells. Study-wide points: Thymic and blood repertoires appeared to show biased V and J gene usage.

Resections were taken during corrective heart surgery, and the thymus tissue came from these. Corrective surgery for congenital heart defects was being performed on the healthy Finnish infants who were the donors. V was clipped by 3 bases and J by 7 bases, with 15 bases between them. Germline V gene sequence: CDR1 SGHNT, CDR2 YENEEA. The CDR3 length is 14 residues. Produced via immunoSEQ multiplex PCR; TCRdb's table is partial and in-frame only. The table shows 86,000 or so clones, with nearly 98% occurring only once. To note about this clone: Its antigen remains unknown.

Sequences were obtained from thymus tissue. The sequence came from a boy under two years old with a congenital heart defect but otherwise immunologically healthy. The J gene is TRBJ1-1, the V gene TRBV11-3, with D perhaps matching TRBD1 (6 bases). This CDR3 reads CASSFRSGQIEAFF. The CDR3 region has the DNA TGTGCCAGCAGCTTCAGAAGCGGACAGATTGAAGCTTTCTTT.